The clone carrying this T cell receptor (beta chain) was counted only a few times. Unmatched junction bases numbered 7, after V lost 5 bases and J lost 2 bases. The CDR3 length is 15 residues. The germline V gene has CDR1 SGHRS and CDR2 YFSETQ. The sample originates from a study of blood T cell repertoires in COVID-19. At the level of the study: Acute-phase and convalescent COVID-19 samples originated in the United States, Italy and Spain. PBMCs, B-cell-depleted T cells, or T cells provided the cDNA or gDNA that made up the material.

Which cohort a participant joined came from the clinical history participants gave. Data came from immunoSEQ multiplex PCR; TCRdb stores just in-frame clones and leaves some out. The sample has approximately 210,000 clones, around 86% seen once. What was sequenced was PBMCs or T cells enriched from blood (not recorded which). The clonotype comes from a man aged 25 to 40 in a cohort exposed to, infected with or recovered from COVID-19 (not recorded which). The V and J genes are TRBV5-1 and TRBJ2-5, with TRBD2 matching over 9 bases. Here the CDR3 reads CASSVAGAWQETQYF. The CDR3 nucleotides are TGCGCCAGCAGTGTAGCGGGAGCCTGGCAAGAGACCCAGTACTTC.